Each of the 23 T cell receptor beta chains below was sequenced from the same sample in a study of shared clonotypes between healthy human individuals (dated by TCRdb to about 2020). Library preparation employed the immunoSEQ multiplex PCR assay. TCRdb took this table from immuneACCESS and kept in-frame rearrangements with V and J called. Such tables lack part of the clones; where checked against another copy, unresolved V genes explain under half of the gap, and the rest is unexplained. This sample lists 750,000 to 1,000,000 clones; about 91% were detected once. Together, the top ten hold nearly 25% of the sample. CD8 naive samples consisted of CD45RO-negative cells that were positively selected for CCR7, yielding a CD45RA+CCR7+ population without TemRA cells. Source material: naive CD8+ T cells sorted from blood. What this sample's cell subset or site label stands for: CD45RA+CCR7+. These receptors all come from a man aged 30-40 years in good health.

The V and J genes are TRBV28 and TRBJ2-3; D possibly corresponds to TRBD2 (6 bases). Trimming stripped 6 bases from V and 2 bases from J, with 18 bases between. CDR1 MDHEN and CDR2 SYDVKM come from the germline V gene. There are 16 residues in the CDR3. The CDR3 sequence is CASSSTRIEDTDTQYF. CDR3 nucleotides: TGTGCCAGCAGCTCGACTAGAATCGAGGACACAGATACGCAGTATTTT.

This chain links TRBV28 with TRBJ1-1; D remains ambiguous. The germline V gene has CDR1 MDHEN and CDR2 SYDVKM. V was cut by 8 bases and J by 8 bases, with 15 bases left in between. The CDR3 runs to 12 residues. The CDR3 is CASYSRQVEAFF. CDR3 bases: TGTGCCAGCTACTCCCGTCAGGTAGAAGCTTTCTTT.

The rearrangement joins TRBV7-6 to TRBJ1-2, with D unclear. The CDR3 length is 22 residues. V dropped 0 bases and J dropped 3 bases, with 32 bases sitting between them. Germline V gene sequence: CDR1 SGHVS, CDR2 FNYEAQ. The CDR3 nucleotides are TGTGCCAGCAGCTTAGCCAGCGAATTTCACGGGGATCGGCACCCAGAGGACTATGGCTACACCTTC. Protein: CASSLASEFHGDRHPEDYGYTF.

To note about this clone: The same CDR3 arises from other DNA sequences in this sample as well. The chain employs TRBV27 and TRBJ1-1; D remains ambiguous. Germline V lookup: CDR1 MNHEY, CDR2 SMNVEV (reference sequence). V was trimmed by 6 bases and J by 0 bases, leaving 11 bases between them. CDR3 length: 14 residues. In DNA, the CDR3 is TGTGCCAGCAGCCTTAGCAGCGTGAACACTGAAGCTTTCTTT. The encoded protein is CASSLSSVNTEAFF.

The chain uses TRBV27 and TRBJ2-7, with D maybe TRBD1 (6 bases). Trimming removed 5 bases at V and 4 bases at J, with 15 bases between. The CDR3 is 14 amino acids. CDR1 and CDR2 (germline): MNHEY, SMNVEV (reference sequence). In DNA, the CDR3 is TGTGCCAGCAGTCGTGAGCAACAGGGTTACGAGCAGTACTTC. It specifies CASSREQQGYEQYF.

The chain has TRBV5-1 and TRBJ2-5; perhaps D is TRBD1 or TRBD2 (5 bases each). Trimming removed 2 bases at V and 1 base at J, with 9 bases between. This CDR3 is 14 amino acids long. Germline V gives CDR1 SGHRS, CDR2 YFSETQ. In DNA, the CDR3 is TGCGCCAGCAGCTTCTTTGGGGGCCAAGAGACCCAGTACTTC. Translating gives CASSFFGGQETQYF.

The rearrangement uses TRBV2 and TRBJ2-1, with TRBD1 matching over 10 bases. This CDR3 is built from 15 residues. V dropped 6 bases and J dropped 4; count of bases not matched to a gene: 6. Per germline, CDR1 SNHLY and CDR2 FYNNEI. The CDR3 reads CASRAGQGSYNEQFF. Written as DNA, the CDR3 is TGTGCCAGCAGAGCGGGACAGGGGTCGTACAATGAGCAGTTCTTC.

This clone was seen only once. The chain employs TRBV21-1 and TRBJ2-1; the D call in the table, TRBD1, was not verified against the DNA. TRBV21-1 is reported as a pseudogene. There are 15 residues in the CDR3. The DNA for the CDR3 is TGTGCCAGCAGCAACAGACATAGCTCCTACAATGAGCAGTTCTTC. Translating gives CASSNRHSSYNEQFF.

This chain connects TRBV9 to TRBJ2-5; TRBD1 might be the D (5 bases). Germline V gives CDR1 SGDLS, CDR2 YYNGEE. The CDR3 length is 15 residues. The ends were cut back, 0 bases at V and 3 bases at J, with 12 bases in the middle. CDR3 DNA sequence: TGTGCCAGCAGCGTAGGTAACAGGCTAGAAGAGACCCAGTACTTC. This translates into CASSVGNRLEETQYF.

V usage is TRBV7-2 and J usage is TRBJ2-3; 7 nucleotides agree with TRBD2. CDR1 is SGHTA and CDR2 is FQGNSA in the germline V gene. With 2 bases clipped from V and 2 bases from J, the junction kept 13 bases outside the gene matches. CDR3 length equals 18 residues. In DNA, the CDR3 is TGTGCCAGCAGCTTATGGGCCGGTCTAGCGGAGTACACAGATACGCAGTATTTT. Amino acid sequence: CASSLWAGLAEYTDTQYF.

This clone was picked up a small number of times. The chain uses TRBV18 and TRBJ1-5; D unclear. CDR3 length: 15 residues. The V end was cut by 6 bases, the J end by 3 bases, with 15 bases between. Germline assignment: CDR1 KGHSH and CDR2 LQKENI. The CDR3 loop is CASSQRALYNQPQHF. The DNA of the CDR3 is TGTGCCAGCTCCCAGAGAGCCCTGTACAATCAGCCCCAGCATTTT.

This sequence joins TRBV7-9 and TRBJ2-3, with 9 bases lining up with TRBD2. V lost 10 bases, J lost 2 bases, and 13 bases stayed unmatched. The CDR3 length is 16 residues. CDR1 is SEHNR, CDR2 FQNEAQ, per germline (reference sequence). This CDR3 reads CAIDFLAGEPTDTQYF. The CDR3 nucleotides read TGTGCCATCGACTTTTTAGCGGGAGAGCCCACAGATACGCAGTATTTT.

The CDR3, as DNA: TGCGCCAGCAGCCAAGATCCGCGGGAGGGTCAGTACATTCAGTACTTC. It is translated as CASSQDPREGQYIQYF. The chain uses TRBV4-3 and TRBJ2-4; 9 bases align to TRBD2. The CDR3 contains 16 residues. Germline CDR1 LGHNA, CDR2 YSLEER. The trim removed 0 bases at V and 8 bases at J, leaving 8 bases unmatched.

In this sample, this clone turned up a few times. This chain connects TRBV5-4 to TRBJ2-2, with D possibly being TRBD1 (6 bases). The ends were cut back, 3 bases at V and 5 bases at J, with 11 bases in the middle. Germline V gene data show CDR1 as SGHNT and CDR2 as YYREEE (reference sequence). CDR3 length equals 14 residues. The DNA for the CDR3 is TGTGCCAGCAGCTATCACACAGGGACCGGGGAGCTGTTTTTT. It is translated as CASSYHTGTGELFF.

The genes are TRBV30 and TRBJ2-1; tentatively, D is TRBD2 (5 bases). This CDR3 spans 15 amino acids. Germline lookup yields CDR1 GTSNPN and CDR2 SVGIG (reference sequence). V was trimmed by 3 bases and J by 0 bases, leaving 12 bases between them. The CDR3 DNA sequence: TGTGCCTGGAGCCCAAGCGGAAGCTCCTACAATGAGCAGTTCTTC. Amino acid sequence: CAWSPSGSSYNEQFF.

The chain has TRBV9 and TRBJ2-7; the match to TRBD2 covers 10 bases. V was pared by 2 bases and J by 3 bases, with 8 bases of the junction left unmatched. Germline assignment: CDR1 SGDLS and CDR2 YYNGEE. The CDR3 contains 16 residues. The CDR3 protein is CASSVGSGRTLYEQYF. The CDR3 bases are TGTGCCAGCAGCGTGGGTAGCGGGAGGACTCTCTACGAGCAGTACTTC.

J is TRBJ1-2 and V is TRBV2, with D unresolved. CDR3 length: 14 residues. CDR1 is SNHLY and CDR2 is FYNNEI in the germline V gene. Trimming removed 10 bases at V and 5 bases at J, with 20 bases between. The chain's CDR3 is CAIQTGGLAYGYTF. CDR3 DNA: TGTGCCATCCAGACGGGAGGGCTGGCTTATGGCTACACCTTC.

V and J are TRBV27 and TRBJ1-2, with a tentative D call TRBD1 (5 bases). Looked up from germline, CDR1 is MNHEY and CDR2 is SMNVEV (reference sequence). This CDR3 is built from 13 residues. Deletions cut 5 bases from V and 8 bases from J, with 15 bases between. The chain's CDR3 is CASSAGKAYGYTF. Here the CDR3 DNA reads TGTGCCAGCAGTGCAGGGAAGGCGTACGGCTACACCTTC.

The V and J genes are TRBV21-1 and TRBJ2-3; the D segment call TRBD1 is taken from the table without a DNA check. TRBV21-1 is reported as a pseudogene. The CDR3 is made up of 17 amino acids. CDR3 amino acids: CASSKGGTGSSTDTQYF. The CDR3 region has the DNA TGTGCCAGCAGCAAAGGAGGGACAGGGTCTAGCACAGATACGCAGTATTTT.

This chain joins TRBV9 and TRBJ2-5; 9 nucleotides line up with TRBD1. CDR1 is SGDLS, CDR2 YYNGEE, per germline. The CDR3 is 16 amino acids. V trimming: 0 bases; J trimming: 4 bases; junction bases outside the gene matches: 7. The CDR3 spells CASSVGLTGGGETQYF. DNA for the CDR3: TGTGCCAGCAGCGTAGGATTAACAGGGGGCGGAGAGACCCAGTACTTC. The whole variable domain, remainder taken from reference TRBV9 and TRBJ2-5, is DSGVTQTPKHLITATGQRVTLRCSPRSGDLSVYWYQQSLDQGLQFLIQYYNGEERAKGNILERFSAQQFPDLHSELNLSSLELGDSALYFCASSVGLTGGGETQYFGPGTRLLVL.

This clone was seen repeatedly, ten times or more. The chain links TRBV4-3 to TRBJ1-5, with D possibly being TRBD1 (6 bases). The CDR3 covers 15 residues. CDR1 and CDR2 (germline): LGHNA, YSLEER. V gave up 0 bases and J gave up 5 bases, with 11 bases separating them. For the CDR3, the DNA is TGCGCCAGCAGCCAAGATGGGCAGGGGTATCAGCCCCAGCATTTT. It yields the protein CASSQDGQGYQPQHF.

This clone came up once. The CDR3 sequence: CASSDVTYEQYF. CDR3 bases: TGCGCCAGCAGTGACGTAACCTACGAGCAGTACTTC. The genes are TRBV10-2 and TRBJ2-7; D ambiguous. The CDR3 runs to 12 residues. Per germline, CDR1 WSHSY and CDR2 SAAADI. V shed 3 bases and J shed 2 bases, with 5 bases lying between them.

The V and J genes are TRBV29-1 and TRBJ2-1, with D uncertain. This CDR3 contains 11 residues. Germline CDR1 reads SQVTM; CDR2 reads ANQGSEA. V was shortened by 3 bases and J by 10 bases, with 10 bases between the two germline ends. For the CDR3, the DNA is TGCAGCGTTGAGTCTGTAACCGAGCAGTTCTTC. It encodes CSVESVTEQFF.